This is a list of T cell receptor beta chains from one sample in a study of shared clonotypes between healthy human individuals. Assay: immunoSEQ multiplex PCR; the TCRdb copy retains only in-frame clones and omits some. The sample lists some 740,000 clones; 92% were seen once. The source material was naive CD8+ T cells sorted from blood. The receptors here all came from a man in his thirties or forties in good health. The CDR3 runs from the conserved cysteine through the conserved F or W. The order of the fields is clone size, D gene, V gene, J gene, CDR3 protein, CDR3 DNA. D genes are given only for firm matches. Expanded clones get a size class; other rows say once, few or many, or leave the size out.

clone size: few; D gene: -; V gene: TRBV7-8; J gene: TRBJ2-2; CDR3 protein: CASSLGGNTGELFF; CDR3 DNA: TGTGCCAGCAGCTTAGGAGGGAACACCGGGGAGCTGTTTTTT
clone size: -; D gene: TRBD2; V gene: TRBV4-3; J gene: TRBJ2-1; CDR3 protein: CASSQQWVAGGSSYNEQFF; CDR3 DNA: TGCGCCAGCAGCCAACAATGGGTAGCGGGAGGTTCTTCCTACAATGAGCAGTTCTTC
clone size: -; D gene: -; V gene: TRBV27; J gene: TRBJ1-4; CDR3 protein: CASSRYTATNEKLFF; CDR3 DNA: TGTGCCAGCAGTCGGTACACAGCAACTAATGAAAAACTGTTTTTT
clone size: -; D gene: -; V gene: TRBV9; J gene: TRBJ2-3; CDR3 protein: CASSAYPHSGTDTQYF; CDR3 DNA: TGTGCCAGCAGCGCTTACCCTCACAGTGGTACAGATACGCAGTATTTT
clone size: -; D gene: -; V gene: TRBV28; J gene: TRBJ1-3; CDR3 protein: CASKALGQLNTIYF; CDR3 DNA: TGTGCCAGCAAAGCCCTAGGACAGCTGAACACCATATATTTT
clone size: -; D gene: TRBD2; V gene: TRBV10-1; J gene: TRBJ2-1; CDR3 protein: CASSEGAGGTYNEQFF; CDR3 DNA: TGCGCCAGCAGTGAGGGAGCGGGAGGTACCTACAATGAGCAGTTCTTC
clone size: -; D gene: TRBD2; V gene: TRBV6-1; J gene: TRBJ2-5; CDR3 protein: CASTRGLAWETQYF; CDR3 DNA: TGTGCCAGCACACGGGGACTAGCCTGGGAGACCCAGTACTTC
clone size: -; D gene: TRBD2; V gene: TRBV7-2; J gene: TRBJ2-2; CDR3 protein: CASILAGGATGELFF; CDR3 DNA: TGTGCCAGCATCCTAGCGGGAGGAGCTACCGGGGAGCTGTTTTTT
clone size: -; D gene: -; V gene: TRBV27; J gene: TRBJ2-3; CDR3 protein: CASKGSHLSTDTQYF; CDR3 DNA: TGTGCCAGTAAAGGGTCTCACCTTAGCACAGATACGCAGTATTTT
clone size: -; D gene: -; V gene: TRBV4-2; J gene: TRBJ2-1; CDR3 protein: CASTPGGGTYNEQFF; CDR3 DNA: TGTGCCAGCACCCCCGGAGGCGGAACCTACAATGAGCAGTTCTTC
clone size: once; D gene: TRBD2; V gene: TRBV27; J gene: TRBJ2-5; CDR3 protein: CASSLLGGEETQYF; CDR3 DNA: TGTGCCAGCAGTTTATTGGGGGGGGAGGAGACCCAGTACTTC
clone size: -; D gene: -; V gene: TRBV29-1; J gene: TRBJ2-1; CDR3 protein: CSVEGSGAYNEQFF; CDR3 DNA: TGCAGCGTTGAGGGGTCAGGCGCCTACAATGAGCAGTTCTTC
clone size: -; D gene: TRBD2; V gene: TRBV7-3; J gene: TRBJ2-1; CDR3 protein: CASSPPGTSCPNEQFF; CDR3 DNA: TGTGCCAGCAGCCCCCCCGGGACTAGTTGCCCCAATGAGCAGTTCTTC
clone size: -; D gene: TRBD1; V gene: TRBV7-9; J gene: TRBJ2-7; CDR3 protein: CASSPRETGGYEQYF; CDR3 DNA: TGTGCCAGCAGCCCCCGGGAAACAGGGGGGTACGAGCAGTACTTC
clone size: -; D gene: -; V gene: TRBV15; J gene: TRBJ2-7; CDR3 protein: CATSRTDRSYEQYF; CDR3 DNA: TGTGCCACCAGCAGAACTGACAGGTCCTACGAGCAGTACTTC
clone size: -; D gene: TRBD2; V gene: TRBV28; J gene: TRBJ2-7; CDR3 protein: CATTLAGDYEQYF; CDR3 DNA: TGTGCCACGACGCTAGCGGGAGACTACGAGCAGTACTTC
clone size: -; D gene: -; V gene: TRBV10-3; J gene: TRBJ1-5; CDR3 protein: CATADGSNQPQHF; CDR3 DNA: TGTGCCACCGCAGACGGTAGCAATCAGCCCCAGCATTTT
clone size: -; D gene: -; V gene: TRBV2; J gene: TRBJ2-3; CDR3 protein: CASSDGLLHTDTQYF; CDR3 DNA: TGTGCCAGCAGTGACGGACTCCTCCACACAGATACGCAGTATTTT
clone size: -; D gene: -; V gene: TRBV5-6; J gene: TRBJ2-7; CDR3 protein: CASSLVGRPYEQYF; CDR3 DNA: TGTGCCAGCAGCTTGGTAGGCAGACCCTACGAGCAGTACTTC
clone size: -; D gene: TRBD2; V gene: TRBV7-8; J gene: TRBJ2-1; CDR3 protein: CASSALAGHNEQFF; CDR3 DNA: TGTGCCAGCAGCGCCCTAGCGGGGCACAATGAGCAGTTCTTC
clone size: once; D gene: TRBD2; V gene: TRBV28; J gene: TRBJ2-7; CDR3 protein: CASSTPLGTSSYEQYF; CDR3 DNA: TGTGCCAGCAGTACGCCACTAGGGACTAGTTCCTACGAGCAGTACTTC
clone size: -; D gene: -; V gene: TRBV29-1; J gene: TRBJ2-1; CDR3 protein: CSVEPASELYEQFF; CDR3 DNA: TGCAGCGTTGAGCCAGCCTCAGAATTGTACGAGCAGTTCTTC
clone size: -; D gene: -; V gene: TRBV29-1; J gene: TRBJ2-7; CDR3 protein: CSAGWGVYEQYF; CDR3 DNA: TGCAGCGCCGGTTGGGGAGTCTACGAGCAGTACTTC
clone size: -; D gene: TRBD1; V gene: TRBV13; J gene: TRBJ2-1; CDR3 protein: CASSWGQGAYNEQFF; CDR3 DNA: TGTGCCAGCAGCTGGGGACAGGGAGCCTACAATGAGCAGTTCTTC
clone size: -; D gene: -; V gene: TRBV7-2; J gene: TRBJ2-2; CDR3 protein: CASSSDRSPGELFF; CDR3 DNA: TGTGCCAGCAGCTCGGACAGAAGCCCCGGGGAGCTGTTTTTT
clone size: once; D gene: TRBD1; V gene: TRBV11-2; J gene: TRBJ2-4; CDR3 protein: CASSFPGQGRDIQYF; CDR3 DNA: TGTGCCAGCAGCTTCCCCGGACAGGGCCGGGACATTCAGTACTTC
clone size: -; D gene: TRBD2; V gene: TRBV7-6; J gene: TRBJ2-2; CDR3 protein: CASSLSRGPSGSNTGELFF; CDR3 DNA: TGTGCCAGCAGCTTATCCCGTGGGCCTAGCGGCTCGAACACCGGGGAGCTGTTTTTT
clone size: few; D gene: -; V gene: TRBV2; J gene: TRBJ1-4; CDR3 protein: CASLTKKLFF; CDR3 DNA: TGTGCCAGCCTGACAAAAAAACTGTTTTTT
clone size: -; D gene: -; V gene: TRBV4-1; J gene: TRBJ2-5; CDR3 protein: CASSPSGETQYF; CDR3 DNA: TGCGCCAGCAGCCCATCTGGAGAGACCCAGTACTTC
clone size: -; D gene: TRBD2; V gene: TRBV19; J gene: TRBJ2-3; CDR3 protein: CASSSGGADTQYF; CDR3 DNA: TGTGCCAGTAGTAGCGGGGGGGCGGATACGCAGTATTTT
clone size: -; D gene: TRBD1; V gene: TRBV27; J gene: TRBJ2-1; CDR3 protein: CASNTGGSPYNEQFF; CDR3 DNA: TGTGCCAGCAACACAGGGGGATCTCCCTACAATGAGCAGTTCTTC
clone size: -; D gene: TRBD1; V gene: TRBV6-1; J gene: TRBJ1-1; CDR3 protein: CATDRGLADTEAFF; CDR3 DNA: TGTGCCACGGACAGGGGGCTGGCGGACACTGAAGCTTTCTTT
clone size: -; D gene: -; V gene: TRBV10-1; J gene: TRBJ2-1; CDR3 protein: CASSESGNEQFF; CDR3 DNA: TGCGCCAGCAGTGAAAGTGGCAATGAGCAGTTCTTC
clone size: -; D gene: TRBD2; V gene: TRBV19; J gene: TRBJ2-7; CDR3 protein: CASRRVAGDPYHEQYF; CDR3 DNA: TGTGCCAGTAGAAGAGTAGCGGGAGACCCTTACCACGAGCAGTACTTC
clone size: -; D gene: -; V gene: TRBV5-1; J gene: TRBJ2-7; CDR3 protein: CASSFGLGYEQYF; CDR3 DNA: TGCGCCAGCAGCTTCGGGCTTGGCTACGAGCAGTACTTC
clone size: once; D gene: -; V gene: TRBV6-5; J gene: TRBJ1-2; CDR3 protein: CASRHDSNYGYTF; CDR3 DNA: TGTGCCAGCAGGCATGACAGTAACTATGGCTACACCTTC
clone size: -; D gene: TRBD2; V gene: TRBV2; J gene: TRBJ2-3; CDR3 protein: CASGGPGLAGGRGDTQYF; CDR3 DNA: TGTGCCAGCGGAGGCCCGGGACTAGCGGGAGGTCGGGGAGATACGCAGTATTTT
clone size: few; D gene: -; V gene: TRBV30; J gene: TRBJ1-1; CDR3 protein: CALKIQGNTEAFF; CDR3 DNA: TGTGCCCTGAAGATACAGGGGAACACTGAAGCTTTCTTT
clone size: -; D gene: -; V gene: TRBV7-9; J gene: TRBJ2-1; CDR3 protein: CASSHSWKGAGFDYNEQFF; CDR3 DNA: TGTGCCAGCAGCCACTCCTGGAAGGGTGCAGGGTTCGACTACAATGAGCAGTTCTTC
clone size: -; D gene: -; V gene: TRBV7-6; J gene: TRBJ2-5; CDR3 protein: CASSLAPQETQYF; CDR3 DNA: TGTGCCAGCAGCTTAGCGCCCCAAGAGACCCAGTACTTC
clone size: -; D gene: -; V gene: TRBV28; J gene: TRBJ2-6; CDR3 protein: CASESPGANVLTF; CDR3 DNA: TGTGCCAGCGAGAGTCCTGGGGCCAACGTCCTGACTTTC
clone size: -; D gene: TRBD2; V gene: TRBV29-1; J gene: TRBJ2-3; CDR3 protein: CSGVPGGDTQYF; CDR3 DNA: TGCAGCGGAGTGCCGGGGGGAGATACGCAGTATTTT
clone size: -; D gene: TRBD2; V gene: TRBV10-2; J gene: TRBJ2-7; CDR3 protein: CASSELREAYEQYF; CDR3 DNA: TGCGCCAGCAGTGAGTTGCGGGAGGCCTACGAGCAGTACTTC
clone size: -; D gene: TRBD1; V gene: TRBV7-9; J gene: TRBJ2-5; CDR3 protein: CASSQTFTEDRNGETQYF; CDR3 DNA: TGTGCCAGCAGCCAGACTTTTACCGAGGACAGGAACGGAGAGACCCAGTACTTC